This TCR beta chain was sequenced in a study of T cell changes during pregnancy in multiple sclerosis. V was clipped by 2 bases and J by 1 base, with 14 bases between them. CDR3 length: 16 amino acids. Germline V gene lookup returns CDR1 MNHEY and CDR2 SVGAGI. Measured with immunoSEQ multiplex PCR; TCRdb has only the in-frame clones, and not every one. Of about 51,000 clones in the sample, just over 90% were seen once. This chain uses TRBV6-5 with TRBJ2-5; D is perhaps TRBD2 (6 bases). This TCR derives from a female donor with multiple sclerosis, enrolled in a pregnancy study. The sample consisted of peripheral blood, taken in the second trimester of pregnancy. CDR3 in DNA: TGTGCCAGCAGTTACGGGCGGGGCTACCGCCAAGAGACCCAGTACTTC. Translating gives CASSYGRGYRQETQYF.